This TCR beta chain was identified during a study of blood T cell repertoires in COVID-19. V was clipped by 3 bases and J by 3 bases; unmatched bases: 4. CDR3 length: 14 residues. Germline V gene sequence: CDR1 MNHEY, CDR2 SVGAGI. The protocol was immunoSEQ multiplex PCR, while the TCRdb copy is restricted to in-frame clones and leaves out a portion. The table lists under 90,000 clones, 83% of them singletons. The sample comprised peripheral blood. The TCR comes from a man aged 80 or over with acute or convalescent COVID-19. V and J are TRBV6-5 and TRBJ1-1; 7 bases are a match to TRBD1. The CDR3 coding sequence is TGTGCCAGCAGTTATCAGGGGGTCGACACTGAAGCTTTCTTT. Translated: CASSYQGVDTEAFF.